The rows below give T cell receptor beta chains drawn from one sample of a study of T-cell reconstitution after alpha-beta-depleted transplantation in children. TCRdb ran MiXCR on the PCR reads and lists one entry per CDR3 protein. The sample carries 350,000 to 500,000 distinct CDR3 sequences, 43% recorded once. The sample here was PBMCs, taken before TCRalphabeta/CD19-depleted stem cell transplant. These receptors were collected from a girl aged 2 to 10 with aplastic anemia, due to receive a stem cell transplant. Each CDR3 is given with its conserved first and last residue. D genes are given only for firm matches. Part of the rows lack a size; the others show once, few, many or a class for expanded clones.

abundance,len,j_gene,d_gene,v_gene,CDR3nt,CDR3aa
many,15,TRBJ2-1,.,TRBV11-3,TGTGCCAGCAGCTTAACGACAGGTCCCTACAATGAGCAGTTCTTC,CASSLTTGPYNEQFF
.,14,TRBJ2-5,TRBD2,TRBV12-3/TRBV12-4,TGTGCCAGCAGTCGCTGGACTAGCGAGGAGACCCAGTACTTC,CASSRWTSEETQYF
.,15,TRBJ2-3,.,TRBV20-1,TGCAGTGCTAGGGTCCTAGGTGACCACCCAGATACGCAGTATTTT,CSARVLGDHPDTQYF
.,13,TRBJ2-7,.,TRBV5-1,TGCGCCAGCAGCTTGACTAACGACTACGAGCAGTACTTC,CASSLTNDYEQYF
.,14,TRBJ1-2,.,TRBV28,TGTGCCAGCAGCCTTCTGACGGTTAGCTATGGCTACACCTTC,CASSLLTVSYGYTF
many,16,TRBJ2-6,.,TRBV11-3,TGTGCCAGCAGCTTAGCAGGATCGGGTGGGGCCAACGTCCTGACTTTC,CASSLAGSGGANVLTF
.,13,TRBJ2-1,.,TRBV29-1,TGCAGCGTTGAAGAGTTAGCAGGAAATGAGCAGTTCTTC,CSVEELAGNEQFF
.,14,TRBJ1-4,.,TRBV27,TGTGCCAGCAGTTTAAATCCGGAACCAAGGAAACTGTTTTTT,CASSLNPEPRKLFF
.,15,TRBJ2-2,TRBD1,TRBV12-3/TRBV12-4,TGTGCCAGCAGTTTAGGGGACAGGGTACCCGGGGAGCTGTTTTTT,CASSLGDRVPGELFF
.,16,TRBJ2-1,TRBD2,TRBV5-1,TGCGCCAGCAGGACTAGCGGGAGAGGGTCGGTGAATGAGCAGTTCTTC,CASRTSGRGSVNEQFF
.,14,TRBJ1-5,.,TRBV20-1,TGCAGTGCTAGAGATGCACAGGGCAATCAGCCCCAGCATTTT,CSARDAQGNQPQHF
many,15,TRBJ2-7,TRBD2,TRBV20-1,TGCAGTGCTCCTACTAGCGGGAGGGGAGGGCTTGAGCAGTACTTC,CSAPTSGRGGLEQYF
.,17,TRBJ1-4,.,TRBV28,TGTGCCAGCAGCCGATCACTGGGGCTGGCAACTAATGAAAAACTGTTTTTT,CASSRSLGLATNEKLFF
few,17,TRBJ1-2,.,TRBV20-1,TGCAGTGCTAGAGATTCCCGGGGCCTATTGCCCCACTATGGCTACACCTTC,CSARDSRGLLPHYGYTF
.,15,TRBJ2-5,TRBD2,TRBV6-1,TGTGCCAGCAGTAAACTAGCGGGGGACCAAGAGACCCAGTACTTC,CASSKLAGDQETQYF
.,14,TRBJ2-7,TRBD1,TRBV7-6,TGTGCCAGCAGCGCCCGGGACAGGGGTTACGAGCAGTACTTC,CASSARDRGYEQYF